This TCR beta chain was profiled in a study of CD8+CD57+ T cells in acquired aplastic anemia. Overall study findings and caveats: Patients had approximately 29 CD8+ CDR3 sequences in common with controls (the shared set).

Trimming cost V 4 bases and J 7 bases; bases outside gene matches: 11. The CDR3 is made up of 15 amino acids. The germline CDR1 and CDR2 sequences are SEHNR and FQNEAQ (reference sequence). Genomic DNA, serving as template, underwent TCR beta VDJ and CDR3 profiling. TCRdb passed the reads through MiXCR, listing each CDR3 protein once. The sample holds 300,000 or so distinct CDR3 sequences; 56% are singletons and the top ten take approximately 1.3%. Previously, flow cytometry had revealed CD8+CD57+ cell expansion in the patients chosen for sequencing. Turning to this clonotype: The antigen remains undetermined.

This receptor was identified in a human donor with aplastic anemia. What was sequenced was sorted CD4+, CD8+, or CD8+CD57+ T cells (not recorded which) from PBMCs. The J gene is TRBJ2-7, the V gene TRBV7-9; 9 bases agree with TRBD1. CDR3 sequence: CASSSPGQGYEEQYF. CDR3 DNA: TGTGCCAGCAGCTCACCGGGACAGGGCTATGAAGAGCAGTACTTC.